These 7 T cell receptor beta chains came from one sample sequenced in a study of blood T cell repertoires in COVID-19. Sequencing used immunoSEQ multiplex PCR; TCRdb keeps in-frame clones, though not all of them. The data contain hundreds of thousands of clones, about 89% of them singletons. Source material: peripheral blood. These receptor sequences come from a woman aged 45 to 65 with COVID-19, enrolled during active disease.

This clone was seen more than once but under ten times. The rearrangement uses TRBV7-2 and TRBJ1-6; 10 bases map to TRBD1. Germline V gene sequence: CDR1 SGHTA, CDR2 FQGNSA. Trimming removed 5 bases from V and 8 bases from J; junction bases left unmatched: 9. This CDR3 has 16 amino acids. The CDR3 loop is CASSLDRGPWDSPLHF. The CDR3 DNA reads TGTGCCAGCAGCCTCGACAGGGGGCCTTGGGATTCACCCCTCCACTTT.

V gene TRBV9 combines with J gene TRBJ1-2, with D possibly being TRBD1 (5 bases). The germline V and J ends were trimmed by 6 bases and 1 base, with 25 bases remaining between them. Germline V gene data show CDR1 as SGDLS and CDR2 as YYNGEE. This CDR3 spans 18 amino acids. CDR3 DNA sequence: TGTGCCAGCACCCCTGGAGGGTCCTGGGGGAACATTAACTATGGCTACACCTTC. As protein: CASTPGGSWGNINYGYTF. The entire variable domain, with the rest obtained from reference TRBV9 and TRBJ1-2, is as follows: DSGVTQTPKHLITATGQRVTLRCSPRSGDLSVYWYQQSLDQGLQFLIQYYNGEERAKGNILERFSAQQFPDLHSELNLSSLELGDSALYFCASTPGGSWGNINYGYTFGSGTRLTVV.

J is TRBJ1-2 and V is TRBV3-1 (or the pseudogene TRBV3-2); 10 bases agree with TRBD1. Losses at the gene ends were 4 bases for V and 5 bases for J; bases not matched to a gene: 7. CDR1 is LGHDT and CDR2 is YNNKEL in the germline V gene (reference sequence). This CDR3 is 15 amino acids long. The DNA of the CDR3 is TGTGCCAGCAGCCCTGGGGACAGGGGCGGGTATGGCTACACCTTC. Amino acid sequence: CASSPGDRGGYGYTF.

V usage is TRBV30 and J usage is TRBJ2-3, with 8 bases that match TRBD1. J lost 5 bases, V lost 4 bases, and 5 bases had no gene match. Per germline, CDR1 GTSNPN and CDR2 SVGIG (reference sequence). The CDR3 length is 13 residues. The CDR3 sequence: CAWTQGAVDTQYF. The DNA of the CDR3 is TGTGCCTGGACGCAGGGGGCGGTAGATACGCAGTATTTT.

The CDR3 region is CASSIASNTEAFF. CDR3 DNA: TGTGCCAGTAGTATCGCGTCGAACACTGAAGCTTTCTTT. The chain combines TRBV19 with TRBJ1-1; the D is unclear. Per germline, CDR1 LNHDA and CDR2 SQIVND (reference sequence). This CDR3 comprises 13 residues. V was shortened by 3 bases and J by 1 base, with 6 bases between the two germline ends.

This chain uses TRBV24-1 with TRBJ1-4; D gene unclear. This CDR3 has 13 residues. From germline, CDR1 is KGHDR and CDR2 SFDVKD. Trimming cost V 4 bases and J 7 bases, with 9 bases left between them. CDR3 sequence reads: CATSEHNGEKLFF. The CDR3 DNA follows: TGTGCCACCAGTGAACATAATGGTGAAAAACTGTTTTTT.

This chain uses TRBV3-1 (or the pseudogene TRBV3-2) with TRBJ2-7, with D possibly being TRBD2 (6 bases). In germline, CDR1 is LGHDT, CDR2 YNNKEL (reference sequence). V was trimmed by 2 bases and J by 6 bases, leaving 8 bases between them. This CDR3 spans 12 amino acids. The CDR3 DNA is TGTGCCAGCAGCCAACTAGCGCGCGAGCAGTACTTC. Translation: CASSQLAREQYF.